The 29 T cell receptor beta chains given below trace back to one sample, sequenced in a study of early stage breast cancer tumors. The assay was immunoSEQ multiplex PCR, and TCRdb's table has in-frame clones only and misses some. The table has over 40,000 clones, 78% seen once. Source material: blood. The origin of the receptors is a person aged 40-50 years with breast cancer.

J is TRBJ2-4 and V is TRBV19, with TRBD1 as a possible D gene (6 bases). The CDR3 contains 11 residues. Deletions cut 7 bases from V and 8 bases from J, with 9 bases between. The germline gives CDR1 LNHDA, CDR2 SQIVND (reference sequence). CDR3: CASKQGDIQYF. The CDR3 nucleotides are TGTGCCAGTAAACAGGGCGACATTCAGTACTTC. Based on the CDR3 plus reference TRBV19 and TRBJ2-4, the full variable domain is DGGITQSPKYLFRKEGQNVTLSCEQNLNHDAMYWYRQDPGQGLRLIYYSQIVNDFQKGDIAEGYSVSREKKESFPLTVTSAQKNPTAFYLCASKQGDIQYFGAGTRLSVL.

The chain combines TRBV7-2 with TRBJ2-3; D not certain. V gave up 5 bases and J gave up 10 bases, with 16 bases separating them. CDR1 and CDR2 from the germline V gene are SGHTA and FQGNSA. This CDR3 comprises 13 residues. CDR3 loop: CASSPTPGMAQYF. CDR3 nucleotide sequence: TGTGCCAGCAGCCCCACCCCGGGTATGGCGCAGTATTTT.

This clone was detected only a few times. This chain joins TRBV9 and TRBJ2-1; 11 nucleotides line up with TRBD2. The germline gives CDR1 SGDLS, CDR2 YYNGEE. Trimming took 6 bases from V and 0 from J; bases not matched to a gene: 11. The CDR3 has 18 amino acids. The CDR3 DNA is TGTGCCAGCACCCAGGGACTAGCGGCCCTGAGCTCCTACAATGAGCAGTTCTTC. Translation: CASTQGLAALSSYNEQFF. The complete variable domain, with remaining parts taken from reference TRBV9 and TRBJ2-1, reads DSGVTQTPKHLITATGQRVTLRCSPRSGDLSVYWYQQSLDQGLQFLIQYYNGEERAKGNILERFSAQQFPDLHSELNLSSLELGDSALYFCASTQGLAALSSYNEQFFGPGTRLTVL.

The V and J genes are TRBV18 and TRBJ2-4; D ambiguous. Germline assignment: CDR1 KGHSH and CDR2 LQKENI. V lost 5 bases and J 0 bases, leaving 14 bases between the germline ends. The CDR3 runs to 16 residues. The CDR3 sequence is CASSTPGVLAKNIQYF. CDR3 bases: TGTGCCAGCTCAACGCCTGGCGTGCTAGCCAAAAACATTCAGTACTTC. The variable domain in full, completed from reference TRBV18 and TRBJ2-4, reads NAGVMQNPRHLVRRRGQEARLRCSPMKGHSHVYWYRQLPEEGLKFMVYLQKENIIDESGMPKERFSAEFPKEGPSILRIQQVVRGDSAAYFCASSTPGVLAKNIQYFGAGTRLSVL.

The J gene is TRBJ2-7, the V gene TRBV5-4; the match to TRBD2 covers 8 bases. The germline V gene encodes CDR1 SGHNT and CDR2 YYREEE (reference sequence). Germline trimming cut 1 base from V and 4 bases from J; bases unmatched to any gene: 4. CDR3 length: 14 amino acids. CDR3: CASSLSGSLYEQYF. The CDR3 DNA reads TGTGCCAGCAGCTTGAGCGGGAGTCTATACGAGCAGTACTTC.

This chain connects TRBV7-9 to TRBJ2-1; D call uncertain. This CDR3 spans 19 amino acids. Germline CDR1 is SEHNR and CDR2 is FQNEAQ (reference sequence). The V and J ends lost 2 bases and 0 bases respectively, with 20 bases between them. CDR3 protein: CASSLIVGSPSSSYNEQFF. CDR3 bases: TGTGCCAGCAGCTTAATTGTGGGATCCCCTTCGAGCTCCTACAATGAGCAGTTCTTC.

The rearrangement joins TRBV15 to TRBJ2-7, with D maybe TRBD1 (6 bases). Germline V gene lookup returns CDR1 LNHNV and CDR2 YYDKDF (reference sequence). Deletions cut 0 bases from V and 7 bases from J, with 25 bases between. The CDR3 runs 18 residues. As DNA, the CDR3 is TGTGCCACCAGCAGAGAGCTGGTCTACACAGGGTTCACGGAAGAGCAGTACTTC. Its protein product is CATSRELVYTGFTEEQYF.

The rearrangement joins TRBV5-1 to TRBJ1-1; TRBD1 aligns across 11 bases. The CDR3 totals 17 residues. The V and J ends lost 4 bases and 0 bases, in that order; junction bases with no gene match: 8. Germline V CDR1 and CDR2: SGHRS, YFSETQ. CDR3 sequence (DNA): TGCGCCAGCAGCCCCGAGGACAGGGGGCGGGTGAACACTGAAGCTTTCTTT. It codes for CASSPEDRGRVNTEAFF. The variable domain in full, with the rest retrieved from reference TRBV5-1 and TRBJ1-1, is KAGVTQTPRYLIKTRGQQVTLSCSPISGHRSVSWYQQTPGQGLQFLFEYFSETQRNKGNFPGRFSGRQFSNSRSEMNVSTLELGDSALYLCASSPEDRGRVNTEAFFGQGTRLTVV.

This chain uses TRBV4-1 with TRBJ2-7, with D perhaps given as TRBD1 or TRBD2 (5 bases each). With 2 bases removed from V and 2 bases from J, the gap between germline ends came to 13 bases. Germline V CDR1 and CDR2: MGHRA, YSYEKL. This CDR3 region has 15 residues. Here the CDR3 reads CASSQPGTATYEQYF. DNA for the CDR3: TGCGCCAGCAGCCAACCCGGGACGGCGACCTACGAGCAGTACTTC.

The CDR3 loop is CASSLGPANEQFF. In DNA form, the CDR3 reads TGTGCCAGCAGCCTGGGACCGGCCAATGAGCAGTTCTTC. V gene TRBV11-3 combines with J gene TRBJ2-1; either TRBD1 or TRBD2 may fit D (5 bases each). This CDR3 spans 13 amino acids. CDR1 is SGHNT and CDR2 is YENEEA in the germline V gene. V lost 5 bases and J lost 6, with 11 bases in between.

The chain is built from TRBV6-1 and TRBJ2-7; a weak D match, TRBD2 (6 bases). This CDR3 spans 15 amino acids. V dropped 7 bases and J dropped 2 bases, with 18 bases sitting between them. The germline V gene has CDR1 MNHNS and CDR2 SASEGT. The CDR3 sequence is CASTPGGGNTYEQYF. DNA for the CDR3: TGTGCCAGCACCCCGGGTGGGGGGAATACCTACGAGCAGTACTTC.

The J gene is TRBJ1-5, the V gene TRBV30; D not certain. This CDR3 spans 14 amino acids. The ends were cut back, 1 base at V and 10 bases at J, with 17 bases in the middle. Per germline, CDR1 GTSNPN and CDR2 SVGIG (reference sequence). CDR3 protein: CAWSGTGNLSPQHF. The CDR3 nucleotides are TGTGCCTGGAGTGGGACGGGGAACCTATCCCCCCAGCATTTT.

The chain has TRBV5-1 and TRBJ1-1; unclear D gene. The CDR3 contains 15 residues. The germline V gene has CDR1 SGHRS and CDR2 YFSETQ. Trimming cost V 4 bases and J 7 bases, with 20 bases left between them. CDR3 bases: TGCGCCAGCAGCGGAGGGAAGTCGACCCGACATGAAGCTTTCTTT. Its protein product is CASSGGKSTRHEAFF.

The rearrangement uses TRBV19 and TRBJ1-3; D might be TRBD1 (5 bases). With 0 bases removed from V and 0 bases from J, the gap between germline ends came to 9 bases. CDR3 length equals 16 residues. The germline V gene has CDR1 LNHDA and CDR2 SQIVND (reference sequence). CDR3 sequence reads: CASSIDRVISGNTIYF. CDR3 in DNA: TGTGCCAGTAGTATAGACAGGGTAATCTCTGGAAACACCATATATTTT.

This clone was counted once. The rearrangement joins TRBV6-6 to TRBJ2-7; 13 nucleotides match TRBD2. Trimming cost V 10 bases and J 5 bases; bases outside gene matches: 8. Germline-derived CDR1 and CDR2 are MNHNY and SVGAGI (reference sequence). The CDR3 has 14 residues. CDR3 bases: TGTGCCACCAAGACTAGCGGGAGGTCGGACGAGCAGTACTTC. Protein: CATKTSGRSDEQYF.

The rearrangement joins TRBV7-9 to TRBJ1-2; D may be TRBD1 (5 bases). CDR3 length equals 13 residues. V lost 1 base and J 7 bases, leaving 10 bases between the germline ends. Germline loops: CDR1 SEHNR, CDR2 FQNEAQ (reference sequence). CDR3 loop: CASSLDRGFGYTF. As DNA, the CDR3 is TGTGCCAGCAGCTTAGATCGGGGGTTTGGCTACACCTTC.

The V call is TRBV7-9, the J call TRBJ2-6, with D hard to call. The CDR3 runs 14 residues. Trimming left V 3 bases short and J 0 bases short, with 3 bases between. Per the germline V gene, CDR1 is SEHNR and CDR2 is FQNEAQ (reference sequence). As DNA, the CDR3 is TGTGCCAGCAGCTTCGACTCTGGGGCCAACGTCCTGACTTTC. Residues: CASSFDSGANVLTF.

V and J are TRBV6-6 and TRBJ2-7, with 10 bases that match TRBD1. This CDR3 comprises 14 residues. The germline gives CDR1 MNHNY, CDR2 SVGAGI (reference sequence). Germline trimming cut 7 bases from V and 4 bases from J; bases unmatched to any gene: 7. The CDR3 reads CASTWTGGSYEQYF. The CDR3 DNA follows: TGTGCCAGCACCTGGACAGGGGGGTCGTACGAGCAGTACTTC.

The chain employs TRBV11-2 and TRBJ2-7, with TRBD1 matching 9 bases. Trimming at V came to 4 bases and at J to 3 bases, leaving 7 bases not matched to a gene. From germline, CDR1 is SGHAT and CDR2 FQNNGV. There are 15 residues in the CDR3. CDR3 in amino acids: CASSWGDRVLYEQYF. The CDR3 DNA follows: TGTGCCAGCAGCTGGGGGGACAGGGTACTCTACGAGCAGTACTTC. Filled out from reference TRBV11-2 and TRBJ2-7, the complete variable domain reads EAGVAQSPRYKIIEKRQSVAFWCNPISGHATLYWYQQILGQGPKLLIQFQNNGVVDDSQLPKDRFSAERLKGVDSTLKIQPAKLEDSAVYLCASSWGDRVLYEQYFGPGTRLTVT.

This clone was counted between two and nine times. The J gene is TRBJ2-7, the V gene TRBV18; 8 bases are shared with TRBD1. The CDR3 has 15 residues. V gave up 1 base and J gave up 0 bases; unmatched junction bases: 2. CDR1 KGHSH and CDR2 LQKENI come from the germline V gene. The CDR3 here is CASSPRQGTSYEQYF. The CDR3 DNA follows: TGTGCCAGCTCACCACGACAGGGGACCTCCTACGAGCAGTACTTC.

This clone was seen a handful of times. This rearrangement joins TRBV19 to TRBJ2-7; unclear D gene. Germline assignment: CDR1 LNHDA and CDR2 SQIVND (reference sequence). Between the trimmed V and J ends, which lost 8 bases and 4 bases, there was a span of 15 bases. The CDR3 sequence is 13 residues long. CDR3 DNA: TGTGCCAGTGCTAAGGGTCGATTGTACGAGCAGTACTTC. Translating gives CASAKGRLYEQYF.

The rearrangement links TRBV19 to TRBJ2-2; D gene uncertain. This CDR3 has 16 residues. CDR1 and CDR2 (germline): LNHDA, SQIVND (reference sequence). The V gene lost 5 bases and the J gene lost 4 bases, with 17 bases spanning the gap. CDR3 in amino acids: CASSASIGPRTGELFF. CDR3 sequence (DNA): TGTGCCAGTAGTGCCTCCATCGGCCCCCGCACCGGGGAGCTGTTTTTT.

The V gene is TRBV30, the J gene TRBJ1-3; the match to TRBD1 covers 10 bases. V dropped 8 bases and J dropped 0; count of bases not matched to a gene: 1. This CDR3 has 13 residues. From germline, CDR1 is GTSNPN and CDR2 SVGIG (reference sequence). CDR3 DNA: TGTGCCGGGGACAGGGGCTCTGGAAACACCATATATTTT. Encoded protein: CAGDRGSGNTIYF.

The chain employs TRBV30 and TRBJ1-2, with 8 positions matching TRBD1. Germline V CDR1 and CDR2: GTSNPN, SVGIG (reference sequence). Trimming removed 2 bases from V and 7 bases from J; junction bases left unmatched: 3. This CDR3 is 12 amino acids long. CDR3 protein: CAWSTDRGGYTF. Written as DNA, the CDR3 is TGTGCCTGGAGTACCGACAGGGGTGGCTACACCTTC.

This clone was recorded only once. This chain uses TRBV11-1 with TRBJ2-3; D gene unclear. The germline CDR1 and CDR2 sequences are SGHAT and FQDESV (reference sequence). Trimming took 5 bases from V and 3 from J, leaving 12 bases between them. This CDR3 has 14 amino acids. The CDR3 DNA reads TGTGCCAGCAGCCCCAGAGGAACGACAGATACGCAGTATTTT. This sequence encodes CASSPRGTTDTQYF.

The chain employs TRBV6-1 and TRBJ2-2; tentatively, D is TRBD1 (5 bases). This CDR3 comprises 13 residues. Germline V gene lookup returns CDR1 MNHNS and CDR2 SASEGT. With 8 bases removed from V and 6 bases from J, the gap between germline ends came to 13 bases. CDR3 protein: CASGALLAGELFF. DNA for the CDR3: TGTGCCAGCGGGGCCCTACTGGCCGGGGAGCTGTTTTTT.

The chain recombines TRBV10-3 with TRBJ1-1; 9 bases are shared with TRBD1. The CDR3 is 14 residues long. J lost 5 bases, V lost 4 bases, and 5 bases had no gene match. The germline V gene encodes CDR1 ENHRY and CDR2 SYGVKD. The CDR3 loop reads CAISGGQGRTEAFF. CDR3 bases: TGTGCCATCAGTGGTGGACAGGGGAGGACTGAAGCTTTCTTT.

DNA of the CDR3: TGTGCCAGCAGTTCATCTGTAGAATCCTACGAGCAGTACTTC. Translation gives CASSSSVESYEQYF. This chain uses TRBV9 with TRBJ2-7, with D uncertain. From germline, CDR1 is SGDLS and CDR2 YYNGEE. There are 14 residues in the CDR3. V was clipped by 5 bases and J by 1 base, with 13 bases between them.

The chain is built from TRBV14 and TRBJ1-1, with no clear D. The V gene lost 5 bases and the J gene lost 4 bases, with 14 bases spanning the gap. This CDR3 comprises 14 residues. Germline V gene sequence: CDR1 SGHDN, CDR2 FVKESK. The CDR3 bases are TGTGCCAGCAGCGCTCGCGGGAGGGTCACTGAAGCTTTCTTT. It codes for CASSARGRVTEAFF.